These 12 T cell receptor beta chains came from one sample sequenced in a study of vaccination and CD4 T cells after COVID-19. Their cognate antigens are unknown. Treatment here: approximately 9-day PBMC culture with coronavirus spike peptide pools or control peptides (ViraFEST assay). An Oncomine TCR Beta short-read assay was used to sequence the DNA from cultured CD4+ T cells. From the PCR reads, TCRdb called clonotypes with MiXCR, one entry per CDR3 protein. The sample has some 15,000 distinct CDR3 sequences, about 80% seen once. The sample was CD4+ T cells from blood, cultured in vitro. All receptors come from a human donor who had recovered from COVID-19.

The chain couples TRBV1 to TRBJ1-6. TRBV1 is a documented pseudogene. There are 16 residues in the CDR3. CDR3 region: CTSSHHSVRLGSPLHF. The DNA of the CDR3 is TGCACCAGCAGCCACCACTCGGTTCGATTGGGTTCACCCCTCCACTTT.

The gene calls are TRBV11-2 and TRBJ2-2; no definite D call. Germline CDR1 reads SGHAT; CDR2 reads FQNNGV. The CDR3 is 13 amino acids. V lost 0 bases and J 5 bases, leaving 4 bases between the germline ends. The CDR3 loop is CASSLERTGELFF. CDR3 DNA: TGTGCCAGCAGCTTAGAGCGAACCGGGGAGCTGTTTTTT.

This chain uses TRBV6-2 or TRBV6-3 with TRBJ1-1, with D tentatively TRBD1 (6 bases). V was cut by 6 bases and J by 7 bases, with 15 bases left in between. Germline V gene data show CDR1 as MNHEY and CDR2 as SVGEGT. The CDR3 spans 13 residues. The CDR3 DNA reads as TGTGCCAGCAGATCCTACAGGGTCGGTGAAGCTTTCTTT. Translated, it gives CASRSYRVGEAFF.

The V call is TRBV20-1, the J call TRBJ1-2; tentatively, D is TRBD1 (6 bases). Trimming took 2 bases from V and 4 from J, leaving 11 bases between them. Per the germline V gene, CDR1 is DFQATT and CDR2 is SNEGSKA (reference sequence). CDR3 length: 13 amino acids. The CDR3 DNA is TGCAGTGCTAGAATACAGGGCCCCTATGGCTACACCTTC. This encodes CSARIQGPYGYTF.

This chain connects TRBV11-3 to TRBJ2-1; TRBD2 agrees at 9 bases. Germline-derived CDR1 and CDR2 are SGHNT and YENEEA. This CDR3 is built from 15 residues. The ends lost 3 bases at V and 5 bases at J; junction bases unmatched: 5. The DNA of the CDR3 is TGTGCCAGCAGCTTGGGCGGGAGGGCGAACAATGAGCAGTTCTTC. Its protein is CASSLGGRANNEQFF.

This rearrangement joins TRBV4-2 to TRBJ1-2, with D uncertain. Germline V gives CDR1 LGHNA, CDR2 YNFKEQ. The V end was cut by 3 bases, the J end by 3 bases, with 23 bases between. The CDR3 covers 18 residues. Written as DNA, the CDR3 is TGTGCCAGCAGCCAGGAGAGGTGGGCACCCCGAAACGACTATGGCTACACCTTC. It codes for CASSQERWAPRNDYGYTF.

The chain combines TRBV19 with TRBJ1-2, with D perhaps TRBD1 (5 bases). Germline V lookup: CDR1 LNHDA, CDR2 SQIVND (reference sequence). V shed 4 bases and J shed 5 bases, with 17 bases lying between them. The CDR3 spans 15 residues. This CDR3 is CASSRGTEKLYGYTF. CDR3 sequence (DNA): TGTGCCAGTAGTAGAGGGACGGAGAAGCTATATGGCTACACCTTC. Supplemented by reference TRBV19 and TRBJ1-2, the full variable domain reads DGGITQSPKYLFRKEGQNVTLSCEQNLNHDAMYWYRQDPGQGLRLIYYSQIVNDFQKGDIAEGYSVSREKKESFPLTVTSAQKNPTAFYLCASSRGTEKLYGYTFGSGTRLTVV.

The gene calls are TRBV10-3 and TRBJ2-7; perhaps TRBD1 as D (6 bases). Trimming left V 6 bases short and J 6 bases short, with 12 bases between. The length of the CDR3 is 12 residues. Germline values: CDR1 ENHRY, CDR2 SYGVKD. CDR3: CAIRVQGFEQYF. The CDR3 region has the DNA TGTGCCATCAGGGTACAGGGTTTCGAGCAGTACTTC.

The chain recombines TRBV6-4 with TRBJ2-3; D possibly corresponds to TRBD2 (6 bases). This CDR3 region has 14 residues. CDR1 and CDR2 from the germline V gene are MRHNA and SNTAGT. Trimming pared 5 bases from V and 2 bases from J, leaving 11 bases between. As DNA, the CDR3 is TGTGCCAGCAGTACGGGGGACGACACAGATACGCAGTATTTT. Its protein product is CASSTGDDTDTQYF.

This rearrangement joins TRBV20-1 to TRBJ1-2; 8 bases align to TRBD1. V lost 1 base, J lost 4 bases, and 8 bases stayed unmatched. Per germline, CDR1 DFQATT and CDR2 SNEGSKA (reference sequence). This CDR3 is built from 15 residues. CDR3 amino acids: CSARGSGGGGYGYTF. CDR3 sequence (DNA): TGCAGTGCTAGAGGATCAGGGGGCGGTGGCTATGGCTACACCTTC.

The V call is TRBV6-1, the J call TRBJ1-2; TRBD1 is a possible D gene (5 bases). This CDR3 spans 14 amino acids. V was cut by 2 bases and J by 8 bases, with 15 bases left in between. Germline values: CDR1 MNHNS, CDR2 SASEGT. CDR3 loop: CASSEWDDQGGYTF. CDR3 coding DNA: TGTGCCAGCAGTGAATGGGACGACCAGGGAGGCTACACCTTC.

This chain uses TRBV28 with TRBJ1-1; 8 nucleotides line up with TRBD1. V dropped 6 bases and J dropped 1; count of bases not matched to a gene: 4. This CDR3 has 14 residues. Per germline, CDR1 MDHEN and CDR2 SYDVKM. CDR3: CASSPGQGNTEAFF. DNA of the CDR3: TGTGCCAGCAGCCCCGGACAGGGGAACACTGAAGCTTTCTTT.